The 23 T cell receptor beta chains listed next were all sequenced from one sample in a study of blood T cell repertoires in COVID-19. Generated by immunoSEQ multiplex PCR, the TCRdb table keeps only in-frame clones and is missing some. The table records some 60,000 clones, approximately 86% of them present only once. Material for sequencing was peripheral blood. Source of these receptors: a man aged 65-85 years with acute or convalescent COVID-19.

The V gene is TRBV5-1, the J gene TRBJ1-2; D is possibly TRBD1 (5 bases). Trimming stripped 0 bases from V and 7 bases from J, with 10 bases between. The germline gives CDR1 SGHRS, CDR2 YFSETQ. The CDR3 sequence is 13 residues long. The CDR3 DNA is TGCGCCAGCAGCTTGGAAGGGGCAAGTGGCTACACCTTC. Amino acid sequence: CASSLEGASGYTF.

The chain links TRBV5-4 to TRBJ2-1, with TRBD1 matching over 11 bases. After removal of 3 bases from V and 2 bases from J, the junction contained 1 base not matched to a gene. Germline values: CDR1 SGHNT, CDR2 YYREEE (reference sequence). CDR3 size: 15 residues. The CDR3 bases are TGTGCCAGCAGCTGGGGACAGGGGGCCTACAATGAGCAGTTCTTC. It codes for CASSWGQGAYNEQFF.

The gene calls are TRBV7-3 and TRBJ2-3, with 10 bases fitting TRBD2. The CDR3 loop spans 16 amino acids. Germline CDR1 SGHTA, CDR2 FQGTGA. The ends lost 5 bases at V and 4 bases at J; junction bases unmatched: 9. CDR3 coding DNA: TGTGCCAGCAGCCAGAGAGCGGGAGGGTATGCAGATACGCAGTATTTT. Translating gives CASSQRAGGYADTQYF. The full variable domain, with the rest looked up from reference TRBV7-3 and TRBJ2-3, is GAGVSQTPSNKVTEKGKYVELRCDPISGHTALYWYRQSLGQGPEFLIYFQGTGAADDSGLPNDRFFAVRPEGSVSTLKIQRTERGDSAVYLCASSQRAGGYADTQYFGPGTRLTVL.

J is TRBJ2-3 and V is TRBV10-3; 7 nucleotides align to TRBD2. This CDR3 region has 14 residues. The germline V gene has CDR1 ENHRY and CDR2 SYGVKD. V shed 7 bases and J 1 base; nucleotides not matched to a gene: 5. This CDR3 is CAITAAGGTDTQYF. CDR3 DNA sequence: TGTGCCATCACGGCCGCGGGGGGCACAGATACGCAGTATTTT.

This clone was seen a single time. J is TRBJ2-2 and V is TRBV30; possible D gene TRBD2, 5 bases. In germline, CDR1 is GTSNPN, CDR2 SVGIG (reference sequence). Trimming stripped 3 bases from V and 5 bases from J, with 13 bases between. CDR3 length equals 14 residues. The CDR3 region is CAWRPEGITGELFF. Written as DNA, the CDR3 is TGTGCCTGGAGGCCCGAGGGAATTACCGGGGAGCTGTTTTTT.

The chain is built from TRBV5-1 and TRBJ2-7; TRBD2 might be the D (5 bases). The CDR3 extends over 15 amino acids. V was clipped by 0 bases and J by 5 bases, with 15 bases between them. Germline CDR1 and CDR2: SGHRS and YFSETQ. The CDR3 DNA sequence: TGCGCCAGCAGCTTGGTGTGGGAGCCCGGACACGAGCAGTACTTC. Protein sequence: CASSLVWEPGHEQYF. Full variable domain (missing parts from reference TRBV5-1 and TRBJ2-7): KAGVTQTPRYLIKTRGQQVTLSCSPISGHRSVSWYQQTPGQGLQFLFEYFSETQRNKGNFPGRFSGRQFSNSRSEMNVSTLELGDSALYLCASSLVWEPGHEQYFGPGTRLTVT.

This chain connects TRBV12-3 or TRBV12-4 to TRBJ1-1, with D unresolved. CDR3 length equals 13 residues. V lost 10 bases to trimming and J lost 5 bases, with 17 bases between them. The CDR3 region is CATKPGQSTEAFF. The CDR3 nucleotides are TGTGCCACAAAGCCAGGTCAGTCGACTGAAGCTTTCTTT.

In this sample, this clone turned up a few times. The chain is built from TRBV19 and TRBJ2-1, with 11 bases that match TRBD2. The CDR3 sequence is 15 residues long. The J segment lost 9 bases and the V segment lost 4 bases, leaving 8 bases of the junction unmatched. Germline values: CDR1 LNHDA, CDR2 SQIVND (reference sequence). The CDR3 DNA follows: TGTGCCAGTAGTACGAGCGCTAGCGGGGGGCTTGAGCAGTTCTTC. The encoded protein is CASSTSASGGLEQFF.

The chain has TRBV7-2 and TRBJ2-1; D might be TRBD2 (6 bases). The CDR3 runs 14 residues. Trimming pared 6 bases from V and 8 bases from J, leaving 17 bases between. CDR1 is SGHTA, CDR2 FQGNSA, per germline. The CDR3 reads CASSSDGGVDEQFF. The CDR3 DNA sequence: TGTGCCAGCAGTTCGGATGGAGGGGTCGATGAGCAGTTCTTC.

The CDR3 nucleotides are TGTGCCAGCAGCCAAGTAGGAGGGGAGCAGTACTTC. This gives the protein CASSQVGGEQYF. The chain is built from TRBV3-1 (or the pseudogene TRBV3-2) and TRBJ2-7, with D possibly TRBD2 on 6 matching bases. Trimming removed 1 base at V and 7 bases at J, with 8 bases between. The CDR3 is 12 amino acids. CDR1 and CDR2 (germline): LGHDT, YNNKEL (reference sequence).

CDR3 nucleotides: TGTGCCATCAGTCCCCCAGGGACCTACGAGCAGTACTTC. Its translation: CAISPPGTYEQYF. This rearrangement joins TRBV10-3 to TRBJ2-7, with a possible D match to TRBD1 (5 bases). Germline V gives CDR1 ENHRY, CDR2 SYGVKD. The CDR3 is 13 amino acids. The V end lost 5 bases, the J end lost 2 bases, and 10 bases lay between the germline ends.

The chain is built from TRBV7-9 and TRBJ2-2; D uncertain. Trimming removed 5 bases at V and 7 bases at J, with 11 bases between. The length of the CDR3 is 13 residues. Germline V CDR1 and CDR2: SEHNR, FQNEAQ (reference sequence). For the CDR3, the DNA is TGTGCCAGCAGCCCCTCCAGGAACGGGGAGCTGTTTTTT. Translation: CASSPSRNGELFF.

The chain links TRBV6-5 to TRBJ1-1; no clear D. This CDR3 has 14 amino acids. Trimming stripped 0 bases from V and 7 bases from J, with 12 bases between. Germline CDR1 MNHEY, CDR2 SVGAGI. The CDR3 protein is CASSYSNVRVEAFF. The CDR3 DNA reads as TGTGCCAGCAGTTACTCGAATGTTCGCGTTGAAGCTTTCTTT.

Here the CDR3 DNA reads TGTGCCAGCAGTGAATCCCTAGTATCTCCACAGGGGATTCAGCCCCAGCATTTT. Protein sequence: CASSESLVSPQGIQPQHF. This chain uses TRBV6-1 with TRBJ1-5, with 7 bases fitting TRBD1. The germline V gene encodes CDR1 MNHNS and CDR2 SASEGT. Unmatched junction bases numbered 16, after V lost 2 bases and J lost 6 bases. This CDR3 is 18 amino acids long.

The V call is TRBV15, the J call TRBJ1-4; D is unresolved. Trimming removed 1 base at V and 1 base at J, with 10 bases between. Germline assignment: CDR1 LNHNV and CDR2 YYDKDF (reference sequence). There are 16 residues in the CDR3. The CDR3, as DNA: TGTGCCACCAGCAGAGGGGCAGACCGAACTAATGAAAAACTGTTTTTT. Translating it yields CATSRGADRTNEKLFF.

This clone was counted once. V usage is TRBV6-6 and J usage is TRBJ1-2; D possibly corresponds to TRBD1 (6 bases). Germline CDR1 MNHNY, CDR2 SVGAGI (reference sequence). V gave up 8 bases and J gave up 2 bases, with 15 bases separating them. This CDR3 contains 14 residues. The CDR3 here is CASHGDTQNYGYTF. The DNA of the CDR3 is TGTGCCAGCCACGGGGACACCCAGAACTATGGCTACACCTTC.

The gene calls are TRBV6-5 and TRBJ1-3; a possible D gene is TRBD1 (5 bases). Trimming took off 2 bases at V and 4 bases at J, with 12 bases between the two ends. Per germline, CDR1 MNHEY and CDR2 SVGAGI. The CDR3 sequence is 15 residues long. CDR3 sequence (DNA): TGTGCCAGCAGTTACGGGCAGGGATTGGGAAACACCATATATTTT. This codes for CASSYGQGLGNTIYF.

V usage is TRBV19 and J usage is TRBJ1-5; D ambiguous. The V and J ends lost 7 bases and 4 bases respectively, with 8 bases between them. CDR3 length: 12 residues. Germline V gene data show CDR1 as LNHDA and CDR2 as SQIVND (reference sequence). The CDR3 bases are TGTGCCAGTATTGGAGGGAATCAGCCCCAGCATTTT. Translation gives CASIGGNQPQHF.

The genes are TRBV4-1 and TRBJ2-4, with 8 bases aligning to TRBD1. V was clipped by 4 bases and J by 7 bases; unmatched bases: 6. CDR3 length: 14 residues. The germline V gene encodes CDR1 MGHRA and CDR2 YSYEKL. CDR3 nucleotide sequence: TGCGCCAGCAGCCTGGAACAGGGGGAGAACATTCAGTACTTC. It specifies CASSLEQGENIQYF.

The gene calls are TRBV7-9 and TRBJ2-7, with 7 bases aligning to TRBD2. The CDR3 has 15 amino acids. Losses at the gene ends were 5 bases for V and 1 base for J; bases not matched to a gene: 8. Per the germline V gene, CDR1 is SEHNR and CDR2 is FQNEAQ (reference sequence). The CDR3 sequence is CASSAGTGGSYEQYF. The CDR3 DNA reads as TGTGCCAGCAGCGCCGGGACGGGGGGATCCTACGAGCAGTACTTC.

The gene calls are TRBV24-1 and TRBJ2-3; D uncertain. V gave up 4 bases and J gave up 4 bases, with 11 bases separating them. Germline lookup yields CDR1 KGHDR and CDR2 SFDVKD. The CDR3 totals 14 residues. The CDR3 DNA reads as TGTGCCACCAGTGACCATCAGGTGCCAGATACGCAGTATTTT. This codes for CATSDHQVPDTQYF.

This clone was detected only once. The genes are TRBV4-1 and TRBJ2-2, with D unresolved. V was cut by 0 bases and J by 7 bases, with 12 bases left in between. CDR3 length equals 15 residues. Germline CDR1 and CDR2: MGHRA and YSYEKL. The CDR3: CASSQELSPNGELFF. The CDR3 coding sequence is TGCGCCAGCAGCCAAGAGCTGAGTCCCAACGGGGAGCTGTTTTTT.

V is TRBV5-1 and J is TRBJ2-7; D is ambiguous. Germline-derived CDR1 and CDR2 are SGHRS and YFSETQ. The CDR3 contains 12 residues. Trimming removed 1 base at V and 4 bases at J, with 6 bases between. CDR3 DNA: TGCGCCAGCAGCTTGTCATCATACGAGCAGTACTTC. Its protein product is CASSLSSYEQYF.